Below, one T cell receptor beta chain is given with its context. This entry comes from a study of beta chain features in type 1 diabetes. Purities in excess of 95% were seen in all sorted populations. The whole isolated RNA underwent reverse transcription, so sequencing captured expressed TCRB transcripts. This table comes from immunoSEQ multiplex PCR, and its TCRdb copy is limited to in-frame clones, with some not included. This repertoire shows around 300,000 clones, 14% found once; its top ten account for more than 6.5%. J was trimmed by 10 bases and V by 0 bases; bases with no gene match: 4. Germline-derived CDR1 and CDR2 are KGHSH and LQKENI. This CDR3 is 14 amino acids long.

The receptor's source is a man younger than 45 in good health. This chain uses TRBV18 with TRBJ1-2, with 11 nucleotides matching TRBD1. The sample was central memory CD4+ T cells from blood. This CDR3 is CASSPPGQGAPYTF. CDR3 bases: TGTGCCAGCTCACCACCAGGACAGGGGGCGCCCTACACCTTC.